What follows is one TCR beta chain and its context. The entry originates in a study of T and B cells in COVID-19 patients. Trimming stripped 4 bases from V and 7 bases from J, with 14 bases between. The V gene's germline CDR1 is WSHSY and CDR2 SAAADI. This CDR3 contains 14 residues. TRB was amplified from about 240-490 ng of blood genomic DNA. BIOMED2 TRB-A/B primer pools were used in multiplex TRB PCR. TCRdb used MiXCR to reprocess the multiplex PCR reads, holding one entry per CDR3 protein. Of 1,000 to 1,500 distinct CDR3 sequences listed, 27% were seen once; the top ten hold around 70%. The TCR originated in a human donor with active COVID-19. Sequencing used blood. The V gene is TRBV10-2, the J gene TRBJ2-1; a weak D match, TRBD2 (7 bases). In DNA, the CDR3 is TGCGCCAGCAGTGTTACAGGGAGGGTAAATGAGCAGTTCTTC. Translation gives CASSVTGRVNEQFF.